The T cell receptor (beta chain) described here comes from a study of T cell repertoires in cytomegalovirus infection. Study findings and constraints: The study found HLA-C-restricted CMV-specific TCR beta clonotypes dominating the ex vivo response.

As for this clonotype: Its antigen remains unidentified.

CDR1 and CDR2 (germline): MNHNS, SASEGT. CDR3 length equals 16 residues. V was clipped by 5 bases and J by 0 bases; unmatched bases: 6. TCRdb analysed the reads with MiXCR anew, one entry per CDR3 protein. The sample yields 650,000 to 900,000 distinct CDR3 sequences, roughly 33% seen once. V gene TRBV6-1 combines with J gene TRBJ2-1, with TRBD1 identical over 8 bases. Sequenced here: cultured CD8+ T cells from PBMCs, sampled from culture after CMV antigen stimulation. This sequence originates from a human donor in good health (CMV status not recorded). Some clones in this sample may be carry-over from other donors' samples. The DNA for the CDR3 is TGTGCCAGCAGTTACGCAACAGGGGGCTCCTACAATGAGCAGTTCTTC. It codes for CASSYATGGSYNEQFF.